One and the same sample provided the 6 T cell receptor beta chains below, sequenced in a study of shared clonotypes between healthy human individuals. TCRdb's table, derived via immunoSEQ multiplex PCR, lists solely in-frame clones and lacks some. The sample lists about 800,000 clones, approximately 97% occurring once. Naive CD8 populations comprised CD45RO-negative cells positively selected for CCR7, excluding terminally differentiated effector memory CD45RA+ cells. Sequencing was done on a sample of naive CD8+ T cells sorted from blood. The receptor source for this set is a man aged 25 to 40 in good health.

Points on this clone: Other DNA sequences in this sample translate to the same CDR3. The rearrangement links TRBV25-1 to TRBJ1-1, with D possibly matching TRBD1 (5 bases). Trimming left V 1 base short and J 0 bases short, with 6 bases between. The CDR3 extends over 14 amino acids. Germline V gene lookup returns CDR1 MGHDK and CDR2 SYGVNS. The DNA for the CDR3 is TGTGCCAGCAGTGAATTAGGGGTGAACACTGAAGCTTTCTTT. It specifies CASSELGVNTEAFF.

The gene calls are TRBV11-2 and TRBJ2-7; 7 nucleotides match TRBD2. Germline CDR1 SGHAT, CDR2 FQNNGV. The CDR3 contains 16 residues. V was clipped by 4 bases and J by 3 bases; unmatched bases: 12. The CDR3 DNA is TGTGCCAGCAGCTCAGAGAGCGGGATCTTCATCTACGAGCAGTACTTC. Its protein product is CASSSESGIFIYEQYF.

As concerns this clone: Other DNA sequences from this sample encode an identical CDR3 as well. The chain is built from TRBV5-1 and TRBJ2-3, with 7 bases fitting TRBD2. The CDR3 covers 14 residues. CDR1 is SGHRS and CDR2 is YFSETQ in the germline V gene. V lost 3 bases and J lost 1; bases outside the gene matches: 2. The DNA for the CDR3 is TGCGCCAGCAGCTCTAGCGGAGGCACAGATACGCAGTATTTT. Amino acid sequence: CASSSSGGTDTQYF.

This clone appeared once. This chain joins TRBV28 and TRBJ2-1, with 10 nucleotides matching TRBD2. The J segment lost 4 bases and the V segment lost 3 bases, leaving 6 bases of the junction unmatched. Germline V gene lookup returns CDR1 MDHEN and CDR2 SYDVKM. The CDR3 has 16 residues. The CDR3 DNA follows: TGTGCCAGCAGTTTCCCTAGCGGGAGTCGTTACAATGAGCAGTTCTTC. Protein: CASSFPSGSRYNEQFF.

The chain combines TRBV10-2 with TRBJ2-7; D remains unclear. The CDR3 contains 11 residues. V was trimmed by 5 bases and J by 0 bases, leaving 2 bases between them. CDR1 is WSHSY and CDR2 is SAAADI in the germline V gene. DNA for the CDR3: TGCGCCAGCAGTCTCTCCTACGAGCAGTACTTC. Encoded protein: CASSLSYEQYF.

V and J are TRBV15 and TRBJ1-5; D is possibly TRBD1 (5 bases). Germline CDR1 is LNHNV and CDR2 is YYDKDF (reference sequence). V was clipped by 8 bases and J by 3 bases, with 17 bases between them. The CDR3 consists of 15 residues. CDR3 DNA sequence: TGTGCCACCCTGGGGCAGAAAGGGCTCAATCAGCCCCAGCATTTT. It translates to CATLGQKGLNQPQHF.